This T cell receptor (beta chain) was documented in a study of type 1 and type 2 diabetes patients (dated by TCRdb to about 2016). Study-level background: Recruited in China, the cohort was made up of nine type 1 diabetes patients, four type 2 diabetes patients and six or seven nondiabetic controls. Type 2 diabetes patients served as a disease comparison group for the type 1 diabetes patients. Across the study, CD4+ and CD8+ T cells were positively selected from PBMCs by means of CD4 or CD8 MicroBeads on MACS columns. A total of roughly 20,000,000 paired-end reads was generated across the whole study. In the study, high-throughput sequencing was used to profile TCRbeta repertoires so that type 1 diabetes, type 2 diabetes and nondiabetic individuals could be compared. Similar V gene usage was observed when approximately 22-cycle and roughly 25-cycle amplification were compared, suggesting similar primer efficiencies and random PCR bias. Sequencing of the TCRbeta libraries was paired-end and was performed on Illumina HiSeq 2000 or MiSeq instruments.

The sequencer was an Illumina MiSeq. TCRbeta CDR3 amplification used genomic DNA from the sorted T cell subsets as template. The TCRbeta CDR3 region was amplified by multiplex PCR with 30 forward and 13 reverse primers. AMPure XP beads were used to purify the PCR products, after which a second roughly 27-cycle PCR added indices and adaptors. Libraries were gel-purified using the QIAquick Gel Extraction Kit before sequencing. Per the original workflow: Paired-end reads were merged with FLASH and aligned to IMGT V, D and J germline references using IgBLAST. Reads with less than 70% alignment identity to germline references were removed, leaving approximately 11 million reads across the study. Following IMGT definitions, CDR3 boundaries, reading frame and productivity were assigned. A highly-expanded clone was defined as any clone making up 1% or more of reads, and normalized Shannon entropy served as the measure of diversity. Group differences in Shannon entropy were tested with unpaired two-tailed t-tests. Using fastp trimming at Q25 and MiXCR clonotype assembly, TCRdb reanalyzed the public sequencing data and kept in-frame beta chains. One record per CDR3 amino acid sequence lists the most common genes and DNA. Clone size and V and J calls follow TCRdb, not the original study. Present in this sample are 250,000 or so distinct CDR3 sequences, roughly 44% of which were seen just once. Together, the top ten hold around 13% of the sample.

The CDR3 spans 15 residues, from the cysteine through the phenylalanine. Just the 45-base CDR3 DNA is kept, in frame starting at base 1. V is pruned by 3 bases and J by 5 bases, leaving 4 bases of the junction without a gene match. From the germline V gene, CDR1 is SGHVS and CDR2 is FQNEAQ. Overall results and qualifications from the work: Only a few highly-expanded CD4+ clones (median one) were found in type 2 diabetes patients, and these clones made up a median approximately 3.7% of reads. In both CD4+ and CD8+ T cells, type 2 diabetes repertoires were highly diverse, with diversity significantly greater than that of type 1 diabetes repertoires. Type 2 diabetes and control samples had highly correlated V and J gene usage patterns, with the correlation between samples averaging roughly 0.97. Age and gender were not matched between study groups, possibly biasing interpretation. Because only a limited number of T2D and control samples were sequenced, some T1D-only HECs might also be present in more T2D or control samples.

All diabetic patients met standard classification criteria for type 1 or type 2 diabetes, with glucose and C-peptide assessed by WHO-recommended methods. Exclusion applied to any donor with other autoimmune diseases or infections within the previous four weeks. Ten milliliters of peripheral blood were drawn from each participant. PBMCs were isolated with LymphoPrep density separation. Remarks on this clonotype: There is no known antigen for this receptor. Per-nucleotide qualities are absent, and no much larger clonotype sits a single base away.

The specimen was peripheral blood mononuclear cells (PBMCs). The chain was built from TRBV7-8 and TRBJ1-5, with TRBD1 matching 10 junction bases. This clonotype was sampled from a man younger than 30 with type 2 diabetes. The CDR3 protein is CASSLAGQGYQPQHF. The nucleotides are TGTGCCAGCAGCTTGGCGGGACAGGGGTATCAGCCCCAGCATTTT.